This T cell receptor beta chain was identified during a study of CD8 T cells in ankylosing spondylitis. Each CDR3 protein is one row after TCRdb ran MiXCR on the 5' RACE reads. This table has about 540,000 distinct CDR3 sequences, more than 9.5% appearing once. V was clipped by 4 bases and J by 2 bases, with 13 bases between them. The CDR3 length is 15 residues. The germline gives CDR1 SGHDT, CDR2 YYEEEE. General study findings and limits: Characteristic, it appeared, of ankylosing spondylitis blood was a TCR beta motif of several highly homologous variants. Significant enrichment of disease-linked clones was reported in matched ankylosing spondylitis synovial fluid.

This clonotype was observed once. Its target is not known. This TCR was recovered from a male donor with ankylosing spondylitis. The V and J genes are TRBV5-6 and TRBJ1-5; TRBD1 is a possible D gene (5 bases). The sequenced material came from blood, either unsorted or a sorted T cell fraction (not recorded which). CDR3 DNA: TGTGCCAGCAGCAGTCGGGGGATGGGCAATCAGCCCCAGCATTTT. It yields the protein CASSSRGMGNQPQHF.